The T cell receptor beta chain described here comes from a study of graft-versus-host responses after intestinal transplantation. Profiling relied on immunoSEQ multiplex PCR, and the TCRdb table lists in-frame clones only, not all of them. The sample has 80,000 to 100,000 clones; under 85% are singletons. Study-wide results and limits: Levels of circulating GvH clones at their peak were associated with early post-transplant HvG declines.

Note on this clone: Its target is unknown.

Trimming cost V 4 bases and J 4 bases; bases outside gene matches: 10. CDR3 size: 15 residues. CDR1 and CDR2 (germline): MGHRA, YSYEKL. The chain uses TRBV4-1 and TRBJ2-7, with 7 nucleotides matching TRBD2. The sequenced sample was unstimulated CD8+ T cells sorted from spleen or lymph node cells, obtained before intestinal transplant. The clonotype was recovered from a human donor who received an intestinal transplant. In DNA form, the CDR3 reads TGCGCCAGCAGCCTCGAACCCCGGGGGGAGTACGAGCAGTACTTC. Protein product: CASSLEPRGEYEQYF.